These 5 T cell receptor beta chains share one sample of origin, sequenced in a study of cytomegalovirus exposure and HLA in healthy donors (dated by TCRdb to about 2017). The library was prepared using the immunoSEQ multiplex PCR assay. For the multiplex PCR, a mixture combining 60 forward primers for TCR Vbeta segments and 13 reverse primers for TCR Jbeta segments was used. Not all clones reach the TCRdb copy of this immuneACCESS table, which keeps in-frame sequences only. Checked studies attribute under half of the gap to unresolved V genes and leave the rest unexplained. The sample yields 110,000 to 150,000 clones; about a tenth were counted once. The ten largest account for 1.5% to 2% of the sample. The sequencing sample was made of PBMCs. These receptors originate from a male donor in good health and CMV-seronegative.

The sample holds a few counts of this clone. This chain uses TRBV30 with TRBJ2-1; a weak D match, TRBD2 (5 bases). V lost 7 bases and J lost 2, with 12 bases in between. The CDR3 covers 13 residues. Per the germline V gene, CDR1 is GTSNPN and CDR2 is SVGIG (reference sequence). CDR3 protein: CASFDGTYNEQFF. The DNA of the CDR3 is TGTGCCTCCTTCGACGGGACCTACAATGAGCAGTTCTTC.

The CDR3 spells CASSPIGSTEAFF. In DNA, the CDR3 is TGTGCCAGCTCCCCAATTGGGAGCACTGAAGCTTTCTTT. The chain uses TRBV18 and TRBJ1-1; D is uncertain. The CDR3 loop spans 13 amino acids. Deletions cut 6 bases from V and 4 bases from J, with 12 bases between. Per the germline V gene, CDR1 is KGHSH and CDR2 is LQKENI.

This clone has only a few counts. This sequence joins TRBV28 and TRBJ1-5, with 9 bases matching TRBD1. V lost 5 bases to trimming and J lost 2 bases; unmatched junction nucleotides: 7. The CDR3 is 16 amino acids. CDR1 and CDR2 (germline): MDHEN, SYDVKM. CDR3 sequence (DNA): TGTGCCAGCAGTGCCCCTACAGGGGGCGGCAATCAGCCCCAGCATTTT. Translation: CASSAPTGGGNQPQHF.

Only a few counts were recorded for this clone. J is TRBJ1-5 and V is TRBV6-5; a weak D match, TRBD1 (6 bases). The CDR3 contains 14 residues. V lost 4 bases and J 4 bases, leaving 11 bases between the germline ends. Per the germline V gene, CDR1 is MNHEY and CDR2 is SVGAGI. CDR3: CASSSTGKNQPQHF. CDR3 DNA: TGTGCCAGCAGTTCAACAGGGAAGAATCAGCCCCAGCATTTT.

V and J are TRBV19 and TRBJ1-1; tentatively, D is TRBD1 (5 bases). The CDR3 has 14 residues. Germline V lookup: CDR1 LNHDA, CDR2 SQIVND (reference sequence). Trimming took off 1 base at V and 1 base at J, with 7 bases between the two ends. CDR3 DNA sequence: TGTGCCAGTAGTATAGTCCAGGGGAACACTGAAGCTTTCTTT. As protein: CASSIVQGNTEAFF.